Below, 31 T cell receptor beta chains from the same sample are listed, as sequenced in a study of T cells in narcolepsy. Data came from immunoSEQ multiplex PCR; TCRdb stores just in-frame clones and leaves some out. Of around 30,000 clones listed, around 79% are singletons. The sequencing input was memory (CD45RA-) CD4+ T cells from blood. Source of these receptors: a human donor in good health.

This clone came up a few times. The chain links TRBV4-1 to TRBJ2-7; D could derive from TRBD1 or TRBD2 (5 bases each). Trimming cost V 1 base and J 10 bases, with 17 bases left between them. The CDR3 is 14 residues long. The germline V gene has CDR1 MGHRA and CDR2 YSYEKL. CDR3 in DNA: TGCGCCAGCAGCCAAGGCCCGGGGCTGGGTCGACAGTACTTC. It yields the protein CASSQGPGLGRQYF.

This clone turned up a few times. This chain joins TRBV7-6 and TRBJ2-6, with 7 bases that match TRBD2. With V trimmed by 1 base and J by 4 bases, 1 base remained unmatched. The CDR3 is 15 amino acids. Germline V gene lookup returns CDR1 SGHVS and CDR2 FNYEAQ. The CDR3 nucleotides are TGTGCCAGCAGCTTAGGAGCGGGGGGGGCCAACGTCCTGACTTTC. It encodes CASSLGAGGANVLTF.

This chain's CDR3 is CASSQRSRVGPNTQYF. CDR3 in DNA: TGCGCCAGCAGTCAACGCAGCCGGGTAGGACCTAATACGCAGTATTTT. The rearrangement uses TRBV23-1 and TRBJ2-3; D gene unclear. TRBV23-1 belongs to the ORF category, with a function that is uncertain. The germline V and J ends were trimmed by 2 bases and 7 bases, with 19 bases remaining between them. The CDR3 loop spans 16 amino acids.

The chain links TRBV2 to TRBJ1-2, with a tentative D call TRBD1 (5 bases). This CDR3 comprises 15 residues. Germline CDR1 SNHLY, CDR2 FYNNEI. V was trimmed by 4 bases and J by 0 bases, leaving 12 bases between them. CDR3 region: CASSGQNSANYGYTF. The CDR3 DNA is TGTGCCAGCAGTGGACAGAATTCAGCTAACTATGGCTACACCTTC.

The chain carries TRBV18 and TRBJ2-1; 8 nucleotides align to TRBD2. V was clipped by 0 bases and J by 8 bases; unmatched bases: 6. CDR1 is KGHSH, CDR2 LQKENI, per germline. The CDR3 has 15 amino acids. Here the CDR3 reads CASSPPRGGWDEQFF. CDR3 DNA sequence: TGTGCCAGCTCACCACCACGCGGGGGGTGGGATGAGCAGTTCTTC.

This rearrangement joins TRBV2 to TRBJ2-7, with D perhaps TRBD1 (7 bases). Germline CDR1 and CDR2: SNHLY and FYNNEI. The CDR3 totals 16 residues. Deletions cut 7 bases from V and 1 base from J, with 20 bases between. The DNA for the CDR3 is TGTGCCAGCAATGATGGGTCAGGGGGGTTATCCTACGAGCAGTACTTC. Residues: CASNDGSGGLSYEQYF.

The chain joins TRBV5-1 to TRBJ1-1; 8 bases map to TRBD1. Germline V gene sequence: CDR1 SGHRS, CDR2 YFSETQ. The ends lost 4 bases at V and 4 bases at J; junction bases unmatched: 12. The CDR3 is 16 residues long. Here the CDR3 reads CASSHSRGQGSTEAFF. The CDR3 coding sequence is TGCGCCAGCAGCCACAGCAGGGGGCAAGGATCCACTGAAGCTTTCTTT.

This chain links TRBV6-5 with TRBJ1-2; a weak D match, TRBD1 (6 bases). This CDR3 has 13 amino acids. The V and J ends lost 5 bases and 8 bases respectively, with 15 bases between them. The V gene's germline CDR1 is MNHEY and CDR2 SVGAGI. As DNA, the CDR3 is TGTGCCAGCAGTACCCCGGGGGGCAGAGGCTACACCTTC. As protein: CASSTPGGRGYTF.

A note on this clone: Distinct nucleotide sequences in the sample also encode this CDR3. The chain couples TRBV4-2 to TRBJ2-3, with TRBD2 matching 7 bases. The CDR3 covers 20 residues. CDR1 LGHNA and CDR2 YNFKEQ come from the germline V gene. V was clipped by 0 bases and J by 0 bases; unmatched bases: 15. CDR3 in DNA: TGTGCCAGCAGCCAAGAACTAATTAAGCGACTAGCTGGGAGCACAGATACGCAGTATTTT. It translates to CASSQELIKRLAGSTDTQYF.

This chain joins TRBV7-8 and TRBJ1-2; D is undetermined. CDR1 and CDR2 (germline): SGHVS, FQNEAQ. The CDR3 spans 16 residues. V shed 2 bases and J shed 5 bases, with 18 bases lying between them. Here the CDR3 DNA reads TGTGCCAGCAGCTTAATCCGGGAAAGGGCGGGATATGGCTACACCTTC. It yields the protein CASSLIRERAGYGYTF. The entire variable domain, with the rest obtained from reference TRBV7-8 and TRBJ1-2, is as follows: GAGVSQSPRYKVAKRGQDVALRCDPISGHVSLFWYQQALGQGPEFLTYFQNEAQLDKSGLPSDRFFAERPEGSVSTLKIQRTQQEDSAVYLCASSLIRERAGYGYTFGSGTRLTVV.

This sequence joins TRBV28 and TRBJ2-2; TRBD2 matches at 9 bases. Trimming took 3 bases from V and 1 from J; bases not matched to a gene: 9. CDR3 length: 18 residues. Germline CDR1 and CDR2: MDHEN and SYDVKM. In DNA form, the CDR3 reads TGTGCCAGCAGTTTCCCGTCTTGGCGGGGGGGGAACACCGGGGAGCTGTTTTTT. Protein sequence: CASSFPSWRGGNTGELFF.

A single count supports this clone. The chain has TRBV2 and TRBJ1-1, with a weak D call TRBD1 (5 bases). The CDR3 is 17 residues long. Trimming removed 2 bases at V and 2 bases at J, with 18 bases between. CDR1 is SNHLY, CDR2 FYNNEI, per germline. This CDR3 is CASSEPTSGTVNTEAFF. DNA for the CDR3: TGTGCCAGCAGTGAACCGACTTCCGGGACGGTAAACACTGAAGCTTTCTTT.

In DNA form, the CDR3 reads TGTGCCAGTAAGTGGGCAGGGGTTGATCAGCCCCAGCATTTT. Encoded protein: CASKWAGVDQPQHF. This chain uses TRBV19 with TRBJ1-5; D might be TRBD1 (6 bases). CDR3 length: 14 amino acids. CDR1 is LNHDA, CDR2 SQIVND, per germline (reference sequence). Trimming stripped 7 bases from V and 5 bases from J, with 15 bases between.

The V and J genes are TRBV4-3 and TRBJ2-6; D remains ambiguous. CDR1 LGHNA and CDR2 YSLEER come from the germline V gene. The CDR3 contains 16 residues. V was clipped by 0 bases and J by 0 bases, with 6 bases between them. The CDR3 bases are TGCGCCAGCAGCCAAGATCTAAGCTCTGGGGCCAACGTCCTGACTTTC. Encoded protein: CASSQDLSSGANVLTF.

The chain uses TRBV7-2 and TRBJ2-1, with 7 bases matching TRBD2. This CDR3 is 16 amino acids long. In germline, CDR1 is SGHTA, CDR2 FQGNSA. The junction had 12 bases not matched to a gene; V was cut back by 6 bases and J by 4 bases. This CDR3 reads CASSPSHGGGYNEQFF. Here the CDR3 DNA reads TGTGCCAGCAGTCCCTCTCACGGCGGGGGATACAATGAGCAGTTCTTC.

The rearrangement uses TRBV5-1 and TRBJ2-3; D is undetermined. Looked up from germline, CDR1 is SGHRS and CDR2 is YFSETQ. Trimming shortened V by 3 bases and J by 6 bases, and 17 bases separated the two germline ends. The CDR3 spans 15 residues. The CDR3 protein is CASSSPSERADTQYF. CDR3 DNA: TGCGCCAGCAGCTCTCCCTCCGAGCGCGCCGATACGCAGTATTTT.

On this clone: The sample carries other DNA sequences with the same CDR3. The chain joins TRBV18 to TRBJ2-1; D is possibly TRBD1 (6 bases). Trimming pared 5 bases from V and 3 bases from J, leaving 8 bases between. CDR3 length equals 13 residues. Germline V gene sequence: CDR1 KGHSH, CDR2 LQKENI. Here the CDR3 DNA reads TGTGCCAGCTCAACAGGGCTCTACAATGAGCAGTTCTTC. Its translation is CASSTGLYNEQFF.

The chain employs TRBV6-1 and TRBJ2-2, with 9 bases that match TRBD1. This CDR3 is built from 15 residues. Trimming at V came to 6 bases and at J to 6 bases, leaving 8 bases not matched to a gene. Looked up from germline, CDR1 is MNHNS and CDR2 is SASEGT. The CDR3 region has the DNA TGTGCCAGCAGACCCGGACAGGGGAGTCCCGGGGAGCTGTTTTTT. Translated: CASRPGQGSPGELFF.

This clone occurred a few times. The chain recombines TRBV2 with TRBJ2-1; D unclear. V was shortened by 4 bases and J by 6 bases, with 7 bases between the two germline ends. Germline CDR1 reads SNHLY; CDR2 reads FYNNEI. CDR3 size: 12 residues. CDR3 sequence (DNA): TGTGCCAGCAGTGGGGATCCCAATGAGCAGTTCTTC. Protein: CASSGDPNEQFF.

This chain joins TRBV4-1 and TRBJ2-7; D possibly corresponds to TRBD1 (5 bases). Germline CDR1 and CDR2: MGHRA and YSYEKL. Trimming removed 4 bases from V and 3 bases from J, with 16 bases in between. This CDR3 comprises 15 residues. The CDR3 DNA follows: TGCGCCAGCAGCCCTCGGACAATTTGGAACTACGAGCAGTACTTC. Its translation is CASSPRTIWNYEQYF.

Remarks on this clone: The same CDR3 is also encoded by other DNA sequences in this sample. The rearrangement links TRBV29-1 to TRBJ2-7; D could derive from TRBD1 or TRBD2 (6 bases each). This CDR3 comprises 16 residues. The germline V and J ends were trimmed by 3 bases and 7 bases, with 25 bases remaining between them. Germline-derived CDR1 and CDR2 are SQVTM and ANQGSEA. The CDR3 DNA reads TGCAGCGTTGAGAGGGGGTGGGGGGAGGCCTACTTGGAGCAGTACTTC. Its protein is CSVERGWGEAYLEQYF.

CDR3 in DNA: TGTGCCAGCAGCGCTTCAGGTGGCTACGAGCAGTACTTC. The encoded protein is CASSASGGYEQYF. The chain recombines TRBV7-3 with TRBJ2-7; D gene uncertain. This CDR3 region has 13 residues. V gave up 5 bases and J gave up 3 bases, with 11 bases separating them. Looked up from germline, CDR1 is SGHTA and CDR2 is FQGTGA.

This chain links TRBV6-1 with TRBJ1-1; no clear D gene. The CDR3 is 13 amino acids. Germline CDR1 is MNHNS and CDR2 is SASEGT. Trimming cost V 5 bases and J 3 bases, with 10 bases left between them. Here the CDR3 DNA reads TGTGCCAGCAGTCGAATGTGGGACACTGAAGCTTTCTTT. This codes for CASSRMWDTEAFF.

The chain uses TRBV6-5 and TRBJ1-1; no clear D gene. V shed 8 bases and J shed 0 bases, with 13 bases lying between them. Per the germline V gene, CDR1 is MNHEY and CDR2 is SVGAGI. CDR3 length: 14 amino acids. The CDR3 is CASYSGWMNTEAFF. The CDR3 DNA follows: TGTGCCAGCTACAGTGGTTGGATGAACACTGAAGCTTTCTTT.

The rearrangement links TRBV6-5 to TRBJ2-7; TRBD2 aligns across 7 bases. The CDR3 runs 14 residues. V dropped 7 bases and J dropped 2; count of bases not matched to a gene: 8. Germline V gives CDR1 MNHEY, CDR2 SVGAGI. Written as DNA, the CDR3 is TGTGCCAGCAATCGGGACTACGGAACCTACGAGCAGTACTTC. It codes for CASNRDYGTYEQYF.

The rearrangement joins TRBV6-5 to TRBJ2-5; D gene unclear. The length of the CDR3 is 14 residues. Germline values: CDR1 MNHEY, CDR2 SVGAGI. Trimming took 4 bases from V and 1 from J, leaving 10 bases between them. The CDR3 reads CASSSAAVQETQYF. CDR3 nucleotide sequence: TGTGCCAGCAGTTCCGCCGCGGTCCAAGAGACCCAGTACTTC.

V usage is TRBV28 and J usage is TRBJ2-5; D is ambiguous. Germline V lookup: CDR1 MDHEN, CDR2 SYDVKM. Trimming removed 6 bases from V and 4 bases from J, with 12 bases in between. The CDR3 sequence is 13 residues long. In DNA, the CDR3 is TGTGCCAGCAGAATGCCCACGGGAGAGACCCAGTACTTC. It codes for CASRMPTGETQYF.

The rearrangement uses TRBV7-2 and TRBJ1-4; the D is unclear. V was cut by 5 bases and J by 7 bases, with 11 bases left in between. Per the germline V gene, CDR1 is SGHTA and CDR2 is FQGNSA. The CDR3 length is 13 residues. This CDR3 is CASSLRTVEKLFF. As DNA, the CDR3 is TGTGCCAGCAGCCTTCGGACGGTTGAAAAACTGTTTTTT.

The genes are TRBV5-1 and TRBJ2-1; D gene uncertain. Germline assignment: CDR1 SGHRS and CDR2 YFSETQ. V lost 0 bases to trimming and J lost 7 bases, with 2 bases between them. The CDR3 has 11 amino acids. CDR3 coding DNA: TGCGCCAGCAGCTTGGCAAATGAGCAGTTCTTC. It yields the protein CASSLANEQFF.

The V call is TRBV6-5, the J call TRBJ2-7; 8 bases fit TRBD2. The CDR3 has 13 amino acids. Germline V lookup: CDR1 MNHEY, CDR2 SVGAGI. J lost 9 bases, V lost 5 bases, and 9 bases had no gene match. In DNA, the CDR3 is TGTGCCAGCAGTGAAAAGCGGGGGATAGGGCAGTACTTC. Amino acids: CASSEKRGIGQYF.

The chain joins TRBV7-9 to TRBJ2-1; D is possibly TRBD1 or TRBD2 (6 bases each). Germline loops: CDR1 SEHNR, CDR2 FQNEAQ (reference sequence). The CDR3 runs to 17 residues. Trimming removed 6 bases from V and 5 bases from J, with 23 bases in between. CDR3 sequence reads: CASRMKYREVSDNEQFF. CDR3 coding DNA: TGTGCCAGCAGGATGAAATACAGGGAGGTCTCGGACAATGAGCAGTTCTTC.